Sequencing of this T cell receptor beta chain was carried out in a study of shared clonotypes between healthy human individuals. Study in general: Three CD4 naive, three CD4 memory, two CD8 naive and one CD8 memory plate were used per donor.

This clone was recorded a few times. This sample also contains other DNA sequences that code for the same CDR3. V was trimmed by 1 base and J by 5 bases, leaving 2 bases between them. Germline CDR1 and CDR2: SGHRS and YFSETQ. The CDR3 has 11 residues. Here immunoSEQ multiplex PCR was the method, and the copy in TCRdb shows in-frame clones only, minus some. The sample lists a few million clones; about 92% were seen once. This chain uses TRBV5-1 with TRBJ2-3; D not resolved. The sequenced sample was naive CD4+ T cells from PBMCs. The subset is: CD45RA+ positively selected. The source of this sequence is a young man in good health. Some clones in this sample may be carry-over from other donors' samples. The CDR3 bases are TGCGCCAGCAGCTTGAAAGATACGCAGTATTTT. Translating it yields CASSLKDTQYF.